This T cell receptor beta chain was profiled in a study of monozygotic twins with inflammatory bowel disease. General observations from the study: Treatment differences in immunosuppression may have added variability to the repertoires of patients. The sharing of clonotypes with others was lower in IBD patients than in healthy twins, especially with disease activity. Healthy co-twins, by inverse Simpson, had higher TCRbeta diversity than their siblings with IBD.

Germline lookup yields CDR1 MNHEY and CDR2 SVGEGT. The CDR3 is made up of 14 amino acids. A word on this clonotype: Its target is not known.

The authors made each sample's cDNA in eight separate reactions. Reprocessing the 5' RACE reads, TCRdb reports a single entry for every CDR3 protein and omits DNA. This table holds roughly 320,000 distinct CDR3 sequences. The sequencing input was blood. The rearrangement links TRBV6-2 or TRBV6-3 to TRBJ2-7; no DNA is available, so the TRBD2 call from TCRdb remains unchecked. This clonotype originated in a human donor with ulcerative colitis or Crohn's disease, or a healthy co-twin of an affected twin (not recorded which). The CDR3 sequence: CASNREERPYEQYF.